A selection of T cell receptor beta chains follows, all from one sample in a study of T cell repertoires in cytomegalovirus infection. TCRdb reprocessed the reads with MiXCR, giving one entry per CDR3 protein. The data show approximately 180,000 distinct CDR3 sequences, with under 25% seen just once and 2.9% held by the top ten. The specimen sequenced was PBMCs. The receptors were gathered from a human donor in good health (CMV status not recorded). Some clones in this sample may be carry-over from other donors' samples. The CDR3 runs from the conserved cysteine through the conserved F or W. A D gene is named only where the DNA matches it firmly. Some rows have no size entry. The others give once, few or many, or a class for an expanded clone.

V gene	D gene	J gene	clone size	CDR3 DNA	CDR3 protein
TRBV14	NA	TRBJ1-2	NA	TGTGCCAGCAGCCAAGTTTTCGACTATGGCTACACCTTC	CASSQVFDYGYTF
TRBV7-4	NA	TRBJ2-1	NA	TGTGCCAGCAGCTTACTCGCGGTTACATCGCGCAGCAATGAGCAGTTCTTC	CASSLLAVTSRSNEQFF
TRBV6-2/TRBV6-3	TRBD1	TRBJ1-1	NA	TGTGCCAGCAGTTGGACAGGAGGCACTGAAGCTTTCTTT	CASSWTGGTEAFF
TRBV6-2/TRBV6-3	TRBD2	TRBJ2-3	few	TGTGCCAGCAGTTACTCCGGACTAGCGGTTCCAGATACGCAGTATTTT	CASSYSGLAVPDTQYF
TRBV20-1	TRBD2	TRBJ2-7	NA	TGCAGTGCTGCCCGGACTAGCAAGACCTACGAGCAGTACTTC	CSAARTSKTYEQYF
TRBV7-6	NA	TRBJ1-1	many	TGTGCCAGCAGCTTAGACAGTCAGGGGAACACTGAAGCTTTCTTT	CASSLDSQGNTEAFF
TRBV25-1	NA	TRBJ1-6	NA	TGTGCCAGCAGCCACGAAGGTAGAGGGCCTAATTCACCCCTCCACTTT	CASSHEGRGPNSPLHF
TRBV19	NA	TRBJ2-6	NA	TGTGCCACCGGGACGGTCCCGACCAACGTCCTGACTTTC	CATGTVPTNVLTF
TRBV7-9	TRBD2	TRBJ2-7	NA	TGTGCCAGCAGCTTAGGGGTGACTAGCGGATACTACGAGCAGTACTTC	CASSLGVTSGYYEQYF
TRBV2	TRBD1	TRBJ1-2	NA	TGTGCCAGCACTACCGGGACAGGGGTTCGTGGCTACACCTTC	CASTTGTGVRGYTF
TRBV28	NA	TRBJ2-1	NA	TGTGCCAGCAGTTTACCTCGGCCGGAGGGGCCCGAGCAGTTCTTC	CASSLPRPEGPEQFF
TRBV7-6	TRBD2	TRBJ2-7	NA	TGTGCCAGCAGGGGAAGCGGGAGCGCCTACGAGCAGTACTTC	CASRGSGSAYEQYF
TRBV5-5	NA	TRBJ2-1	many	TGTGCCAGCAGGTCCGGGACACCCGCCTACAATGAGCAGTTCTTC	CASRSGTPAYNEQFF
TRBV7-6	NA	TRBJ2-2	few	TGTGCCAGCAGCTCTAGGACACTGAACACCGGGGAGCTGTTTTTT	CASSSRTLNTGELFF
TRBV27	TRBD1	TRBJ1-2	few	TGTGCCAGCCCCCGGACAGGTTATGGCTACACCTTC	CASPRTGYGYTF
TRBV14	TRBD1	TRBJ2-1	NA	TGTGCCAGCAGCCGCATACAGGGGGCGGTAAATGAGCAGTTCTTC	CASSRIQGAVNEQFF
TRBV5-5	TRBD1	TRBJ1-1	many	TGTGCCAGCACCCCGGACAGGATGAACACTGAAGCTTTCTTT	CASTPDRMNTEAFF
TRBV6-1	TRBD1	TRBJ1-4	many	TGTGCCAGCAGTCGCGCAGGGGGCGCAGAGGAAAAACTGTTTTTT	CASSRAGGAEEKLFF
TRBV6-1	TRBD2	TRBJ2-2	few	TGTGCCAGCAGCGCAACTAGCGGGGGAGCCACCGGGGAGCTGTTTTTT	CASSATSGGATGELFF
TRBV12-3/TRBV12-4	NA	TRBJ1-4	many	TGTGCCAGCAGTTTAGAGGGCCATGGTGAAAAACTGTTTTTT	CASSLEGHGEKLFF
TRBV5-1	TRBD1	TRBJ1-1	NA	TGCGCCAGCAGTCAGGGGGCCTCGAACACTGAAGCTTTCTTT	CASSQGASNTEAFF
TRBV6-2/TRBV6-3	TRBD1	TRBJ2-7	NA	TGTGCCAGCAGTTACTCGACCGGGACAGCCTACGAGCAGTACTTC	CASSYSTGTAYEQYF
TRBV11-3	NA	TRBJ1-5	many	TGTGCCAGCAGCCCCGGCCTCGATCAGCCCCAGCATTTT	CASSPGLDQPQHF
TRBV5-1	NA	TRBJ1-1	NA	TGCGCCAGCAGCTTGGTGAAGGAGGAAGCTTTCTTT	CASSLVKEEAFF
TRBV18	TRBD1	TRBJ2-3	NA	TGTGCCAGCTCACGTAAAGACAGGGATGCAGCAGATACGCAGTATTTT	CASSRKDRDAADTQYF
TRBV25-1	NA	TRBJ1-2	NA	TGTGCCAGCAGTGAATCCAGGGGCGACTATGGCTACACCTTC	CASSESRGDYGYTF